Listed below are T cell receptor beta chains from one sample, sequenced in a study of T cell responses to AZD1222 COVID-19 vaccine. Sequenced by immunoSEQ multiplex PCR; TCRdb stores in-frame clones only, minus some. The data hold 150,000 to 200,000 clones, with roughly 94% observed a single time. Sequenced material: peripheral blood, taken on day 0 of MenACWY control vaccination. The source is an adult in good health. Each CDR3 is given with its conserved first and last residue. A D gene is named only where the DNA matches it firmly. Clone size, where shown, is once, few, many, or a class for clones that have expanded.

-	TRBV19	TRBJ1-1	-	CASSINRNTEAFF	TGTGCCAGTAGTATAAACAGGAACACTGAAGCTTTCTTT
-	TRBV11-3	TRBJ1-3	-	CASSLGRTTSGNTIYF	TGTGCCAGCAGCTTAGGTCGGACAACCTCTGGAAACACCATATATTTT
-	TRBV11-2	TRBJ1-1	-	CASSVRVAGNTEAFF	TGTGCCAGCAGCGTCAGGGTAGCCGGGAACACTGAAGCTTTCTTT
-	TRBV11-2	TRBJ1-2	TRBD1	CASSLEQGIDGYTF	TGTGCCAGCAGCTTAGAACAGGGGATCGATGGCTACACCTTC
once	TRBV10-1	TRBJ2-2	-	CASSDPRTSITGELFF	TGCGCCAGCAGTGATCCCCGAACTAGTATCACCGGGGAGCTGTTTTTT
once	TRBV18	TRBJ2-4	-	CASSTGLAKNIQYF	TGTGCCAGCTCAACAGGTCTAGCCAAAAACATTCAGTACTTC
-	TRBV6-4	TRBJ2-1	-	CATRPFAGSYNEQFF	TGTGCCACCCGTCCGTTTGCGGGGTCCTACAATGAGCAGTTCTTC
-	TRBV7-8	TRBJ2-2	TRBD1	CASSLATGITGELFF	TGTGCCAGCAGCTTAGCGACAGGGATTACCGGGGAGCTGTTTTTT
-	TRBV28	TRBJ1-2	-	CASSSTPNYGYTF	TGTGCCAGCAGTTCTACACCTAACTATGGCTACACCTTC
-	TRBV14	TRBJ1-5	-	CASSPFSSGPQHF	TGTGCCAGCAGTCCGTTCTCCTCGGGGCCCCAGCATTTT
-	TRBV10-3	TRBJ1-5	-	CAISESWGDQPQHF	TGTGCCATCAGTGAGTCCTGGGGGGATCAGCCCCAGCATTTT
-	TRBV30	TRBJ1-1	-	CAWSVGIRTEAFF	TGTGCCTGGAGTGTAGGGATCCGGACTGAAGCTTTCTTT
once	TRBV19	TRBJ2-5	TRBD2	CASRASGIGETQYF	TGTGCCAGTAGGGCTAGCGGGATAGGTGAGACCCAGTACTTC
-	TRBV18	TRBJ1-2	-	CASSPAKLGTLFNYGYTF	TGTGCCAGCTCACCAGCAAAATTGGGAACCCTTTTTAACTATGGCTACACCTTC
-	TRBV28	TRBJ1-5	-	CASNLPRGRGSSNQPQHF	TGTGCCAGCAATCTTCCGAGGGGGAGAGGGTCGAGCAATCAGCCCCAGCATTTT
-	TRBV19	TRBJ1-5	-	CASTLFGSNQPQHF	TGTGCCAGCACCCTCTTTGGGAGCAATCAGCCCCAGCATTTT
-	TRBV7-2	TRBJ1-2	-	CASSLPERGGYTF	TGTGCCAGCAGCCTACCAGAGCGGGGTGGCTACACCTTC
-	TRBV3-1/TRBV3-2	TRBJ2-7	TRBD1	CASQPRTGFSYEQYF	TGTGCCAGCCAACCAAGGACAGGATTTTCCTACGAGCAGTACTTC
-	TRBV2	TRBJ2-1	TRBD1	CASSESQGAYNEQFF	TGTGCCAGCAGTGAATCACAGGGGGCTTACAATGAGCAGTTCTTC
-	TRBV10-3	TRBJ2-2	TRBD2	CAISPYRLAGSTGELFF	TGTGCCATCAGCCCATATAGACTAGCGGGATCCACCGGGGAGCTGTTTTTT
-	TRBV7-3	TRBJ2-1	TRBD2	CASSLTPGLAGVWYNEQFF	TGTGCCAGCAGCTTGACCCCGGGACTAGCGGGAGTATGGTACAATGAGCAGTTCTTC
few	TRBV7-2	TRBJ2-7	TRBD2	CASSISGRADYEQYF	TGTGCCAGCAGCATTAGCGGGCGGGCGGATTACGAGCAGTACTTC
-	TRBV6-2/TRBV6-3	TRBJ1-1	TRBD1	CASSVQGADRAEAFF	TGTGCCAGCAGCGTACAGGGGGCGGACAGGGCTGAAGCTTTCTTT